A single count supports the clone carrying this T cell receptor beta chain. Its specificity is not known. CDR3 length: 16 residues. Germline V gives CDR1 KGHSH, CDR2 LQKENI. V trimming: 4 bases; J trimming: 1 base; junction bases outside the gene matches: 3. This table comes from immunoSEQ multiplex PCR, and its TCRdb copy is limited to in-frame clones, with some not included. The table includes 5,800 or so clones, less than 70% detected once. The sample is drawn from a study of CD8 T cell repertoires and HIV-1 epitope variants. Study-level information: T cells were stimulated with Twenty-five Gag and Nef peptides separately. Epitopes were three Gag families plus Nef HW9 and YT9.

V gene TRBV18 combines with J gene TRBJ2-5, with 13 bases matching TRBD2. Sequencing input: cultured CD8+ T cells derived from PBMCs. This TCR was recovered from a male donor with HIV. The CDR3 spells CASSQGLAGTQETQYF. In DNA, the CDR3 is TGTGCCAGCTCACAGGGACTAGCGGGAACCCAAGAGACCCAGTACTTC.